The 2 T cell receptor beta chains reported below all come from one sample, sequenced in a study of blood T cells in healthy people across ages. A J-beta primer mix and a sample-barcoded 5' primer were used in a second PCR of roughly 6 to 12 cycles. TCRdb analysed the 5' RACE reads with MiXCR anew, one entry per CDR3 protein. This sample carries fewer than 2 million distinct CDR3 sequences, 35% to 50% of them seen once, and the ten largest clones take roughly 23%. Sequencing used blood. Source of these receptors: a human donor in good health.

The rearrangement links TRBV20-1 to TRBJ1-5; D not certain. CDR3 length equals 13 residues. Germline V gene sequence: CDR1 DFQATT, CDR2 SNEGSKA (reference sequence). The V and J ends lost 1 base and 5 bases respectively, with 9 bases between them. The CDR3 is CSARAEADQPQHF. The CDR3 nucleotides read TGCAGTGCTAGAGCAGAGGCCGATCAGCCCCAGCATTTT.

The genes are TRBV11-3 and TRBJ2-3, with D possibly being TRBD1 (6 bases). V lost 5 bases, J lost 0 bases, and 12 bases lay in between. Germline V gene data show CDR1 as SGHNT and CDR2 as YENEEA. This CDR3 contains 15 residues. The DNA of the CDR3 is TGTGCCAGCAGCCTCGGACAGACTAGCACAGATACGCAGTATTTT. This translates into CASSLGQTSTDTQYF.